Listed here are 15 T cell receptor beta chains from one sample, sequenced in a study of T cell repertoires in cytomegalovirus infection. TCRdb recomputed calls from the reads with MiXCR, one row per CDR3 protein. The sample yields 340,000 or so distinct CDR3 sequences, 25% seen once. Their recognized antigens are unknown. Here the sequenced sample was cultured PBMCs, taken from culture after CMV antigen stimulation. These receptors all stem from a human donor in good health (CMV status not recorded). Some clones in this sample may be carry-over from other donors' samples.

CDR3 in amino acids: CASSDLQGATEAFF. The CDR3 DNA reads as TGTGCCAGCAGTGATCTCCAGGGGGCCACTGAAGCTTTCTTT. V usage is TRBV6-1 and J usage is TRBJ1-1; 8 bases are a match to TRBD1. The CDR3 totals 14 residues. The germline V gene has CDR1 MNHNS and CDR2 SASEGT. V shed 3 bases, J shed 4 bases, and the junction held 4 bases outside the gene matches.

The J gene is TRBJ2-7, the V gene TRBV6-2 or TRBV6-3; weak D call: TRBD1 (7 bases). Looked up from germline, CDR1 is MNHEY and CDR2 is SVGEGT. The CDR3 is 13 amino acids. V was cut by 2 bases and J by 4 bases, with 9 bases left in between. The CDR3 sequence: CASSYAGQYEQYF. The CDR3 bases are TGTGCCAGCAGTTACGCGGGACAGTACGAGCAGTACTTC.

In its sample, this clonotype was seen a few times. The rearrangement links TRBV20-1 to TRBJ1-1; D not resolved. From germline, CDR1 is DFQATT and CDR2 SNEGSKA (reference sequence). CDR3 size: 12 residues. Trimming removed 3 bases at V and 1 base at J, with 6 bases between. The DNA of the CDR3 is TGCAGTGCTAGTGCAGCGAACACTGAAGCTTTCTTT. Protein product: CSASAANTEAFF.

CDR3 region: CASSLDANGYTF. The CDR3, as DNA: TGTGCCAGCAGCTTAGATGCCAATGGCTACACCTTC. This sequence joins TRBV7-2 and TRBJ1-2; D gene ambiguous. The V end lost 1 base, the J end lost 6 bases, and 6 bases lay between the germline ends. Germline V gives CDR1 SGHTA, CDR2 FQGNSA. There are 12 residues in the CDR3.

This clonotype was counted only a few times. The chain couples TRBV4-1 to TRBJ2-2; TRBD2 matches at 7 bases. V lost 3 bases and J lost 8; bases outside the gene matches: 21. The CDR3 consists of 19 residues. CDR1 is MGHRA, CDR2 YSYEKL, per germline. The CDR3 spells CASSHGRQRASGISGELFF. Written as DNA, the CDR3 is TGCGCCAGCAGCCACGGACGCCAGAGGGCCAGCGGGATTTCTGGGGAGCTGTTTTTT.

This clonotype was recorded at least ten times. The chain links TRBV7-2 to TRBJ2-5; tentative D call: TRBD2 (6 bases). Trimming took 4 bases from V and 1 from J, leaving 7 bases between them. Germline V gives CDR1 SGHTA, CDR2 FQGNSA. The CDR3 has 13 amino acids. The CDR3, as DNA: TGTGCCAGCAGCTGGACTATCCAAGAGACCCAGTACTTC. The encoded protein is CASSWTIQETQYF.

The chain couples TRBV28 to TRBJ1-1; D is undetermined. The CDR3 loop spans 15 amino acids. V lost 4 bases and J 0 bases, leaving 12 bases between the germline ends. Germline-derived CDR1 and CDR2 are MDHEN and SYDVKM. CDR3 DNA: TGTGCCAGCAGTTCCGAACCGATCATGAACACTGAAGCTTTCTTT. This encodes CASSSEPIMNTEAFF.

Concerning this clonotype: Its ends do not fully match the called genes, so a read error is possible. The CDR3: CSVEDGGGGILF. CDR3 nucleotides: TGCAGCGTTGAAGATGGAGGAGGGGGGATTCTATTC. The chain recombines TRBV29-1 with TRBJ1-2; D possibly corresponds to TRBD1 (6 bases). This CDR3 has 12 residues. Germline-derived CDR1 and CDR2 are SQVTM and ANQGSEA.

The V and J genes are TRBV5-4 and TRBJ1-3; 8 bases are shared with TRBD1. Germline lookup yields CDR1 SGHNT and CDR2 YYREEE (reference sequence). This CDR3 is built from 15 residues. Trimming at V came to 4 bases and at J to 2 bases, leaving 5 bases not matched to a gene. CDR3 nucleotides: TGTGCCAGCAGCCTGGACAGGGCGGCTGGAAACACCATATATTTT. Residues: CASSLDRAAGNTIYF.

This clonotype was observed a handful of times. The genes are TRBV19 and TRBJ2-2; 9 bases are a match to TRBD2. This CDR3 spans 17 amino acids. Germline CDR1 and CDR2: LNHDA and SQIVND (reference sequence). Trimming cost V 5 bases and J 2 bases; bases outside gene matches: 9. As DNA, the CDR3 is TGTGCCAGTAGTCCTATTGGCCTAGCGGGAAACACCGGGGAGCTGTTTTTT. Protein sequence: CASSPIGLAGNTGELFF. The variable domain in full, with the rest retrieved from reference TRBV19 and TRBJ2-2, is DGGITQSPKYLFRKEGQNVTLSCEQNLNHDAMYWYRQDPGQGLRLIYYSQIVNDFQKGDIAEGYSVSREKKESFPLTVTSAQKNPTAFYLCASSPIGLAGNTGELFFGEGSRLTVL.

This rearrangement joins TRBV6-2 or TRBV6-3 to TRBJ2-7; 9 bases line up with TRBD2. Trimming took 9 bases from V and 12 from J; bases not matched to a gene: 18. Germline values: CDR1 MNHEY, CDR2 SVGEGT. The CDR3 has 14 amino acids. The chain's CDR3 is CASGTSGRSFGAYF. CDR3 DNA sequence: TGTGCCAGTGGCACGAGCGGGAGGTCCTTCGGGGCGTACTTC.

This clonotype turned up a few times. The chain uses TRBV27 and TRBJ2-7; D gene uncertain. The CDR3 contains 14 residues. The germline V gene has CDR1 MNHEY and CDR2 SMNVEV (reference sequence). The V and J ends lost 2 bases and 3 bases respectively, with 11 bases between them. The CDR3 DNA is TGTGCCAGCAGTTTACTCGTCGGAGTCTACGAGCAGTACTTC. It codes for CASSLLVGVYEQYF.

J is TRBJ2-3 and V is TRBV5-1; D is perhaps TRBD1 (6 bases). The V end lost 0 bases, the J end lost 5 bases, and 10 bases lay between the germline ends. The CDR3 is 14 residues long. Germline V gene sequence: CDR1 SGHRS, CDR2 YFSETQ. CDR3 sequence reads: CASSLGQGKDTQYF. The CDR3 region has the DNA TGCGCCAGCAGCTTGGGGCAGGGGAAAGATACGCAGTATTTT.

This clonotype was detected many times. The gene calls are TRBV7-2 and TRBJ2-3; D is possibly TRBD2 (6 bases). V was trimmed by 1 base and J by 4 bases, leaving 18 bases between them. This CDR3 comprises 17 residues. Germline CDR1 and CDR2: SGHTA and FQGNSA. CDR3: CASSLGGEGGRADTQYF. The DNA for the CDR3 is TGTGCCAGCAGCTTAGGAGGGGAAGGAGGGCGCGCAGATACGCAGTATTTT. Full variable domain (missing parts from reference TRBV7-2 and TRBJ2-3): GAGVSQSPSNKVTEKGKDVELRCDPISGHTALYWYRQSLGQGLEFLIYFQGNSAPDKSGLPSDRFSAERTGGSVSTLTIQRTQQEDSAVYLCASSLGGEGGRADTQYFGPGTRLTVL.

This clonotype came up a few times. CDR3 sequence reads: CASSEESLQISTDTQYF. For the CDR3, the DNA is TGTGCCAGCAGTGAGGAAAGCCTTCAGATAAGCACAGATACGCAGTATTTT. The chain joins TRBV2 to TRBJ2-3; D not certain. CDR1 SNHLY and CDR2 FYNNEI come from the germline V gene. V was clipped by 3 bases and J by 0 bases, with 16 bases between them. The CDR3 runs to 17 residues.